These 5 T cell receptor beta chains originate from one sample sequenced in a study of blood T cell repertoires in COVID-19. Clones were sequenced by immunoSEQ multiplex PCR, and TCRdb holds only the in-frame ones, with some missing. The sample includes fewer than 150,000 clones, approximately 87% of them seen just once. The sequenced material came from peripheral blood. The receptors shown here come from a man aged 70-80 years who had recovered from COVID-19.

There are a few counts of this clone. The chain uses TRBV11-3 and TRBJ2-2, with no clear D. The CDR3 runs 13 residues. V was pared by 1 base and J by 4 bases, with 4 bases between. CDR1 is SGHNT, CDR2 YENEEA, per germline. CDR3 DNA: TGTGCCAGCAGCTTAGTATTCACCGGGGAGCTGTTTTTT. Translation: CASSLVFTGELFF.

The V gene is TRBV9, the J gene TRBJ1-5; TRBD1 matches 7 bases. This CDR3 contains 15 residues. CDR1 and CDR2 from the germline V gene are SGDLS and YYNGEE. The J segment lost 5 bases and the V segment lost 2 bases, leaving 7 bases of the junction unmatched. The CDR3 here is CASSVTGLADQPQHF. The CDR3 DNA reads TGTGCCAGCAGCGTGACAGGGTTGGCCGATCAGCCCCAGCATTTT.

The V gene is TRBV6-5, the J gene TRBJ2-7; 7 bases map to TRBD1. V lost 6 bases, J lost 4 bases, and 6 bases stayed unmatched. Germline assignment: CDR1 MNHEY and CDR2 SVGAGI. The CDR3 length is 13 residues. In DNA, the CDR3 is TGTGCCAGCAGCCGGGACAGCCAGTACGAGCAGTACTTC. Protein: CASSRDSQYEQYF.

For the CDR3, the DNA is TGTGCCATCAAGACCATGACAGGCACTAACACTGAAGCTTTCTTT. It translates to CAIKTMTGTNTEAFF. The chain is built from TRBV10-3 and TRBJ1-1, with D maybe TRBD1 (6 bases). V lost 7 bases and J 2 bases, leaving 17 bases between the germline ends. This CDR3 spans 15 amino acids. CDR1 is ENHRY and CDR2 is SYGVKD in the germline V gene.

The V gene is TRBV4-1, the J gene TRBJ1-4; D might be TRBD1 (5 bases). Germline CDR1 MGHRA, CDR2 YSYEKL. The CDR3 extends over 15 amino acids. V was clipped by 2 bases and J by 8 bases, with 15 bases between them. The CDR3 sequence is CASSQNRIVREKLFF. The CDR3 DNA reads as TGCGCCAGCAGCCAAAACAGGATTGTAAGGGAAAAACTGTTTTTT.